The 30 T cell receptor beta chains listed next were all sequenced from one sample in a study of shared clonotypes between healthy human individuals. TCRdb's table, derived via immunoSEQ multiplex PCR, lists solely in-frame clones and lacks some. In the table there are under 2.5 million clones, roughly 92% of which are singletons. Source material: naive CD4+ T cells from PBMCs. As to subset: CD45RA+ positively selected. These receptors originate from a man between 18 and 35 years old in good health. Some clones in this sample may be carry-over from other donors' samples.

This chain connects TRBV28 to TRBJ2-4, with a weak D call TRBD2 (7 bases). Germline V gives CDR1 MDHEN, CDR2 SYDVKM. The germline V and J ends were trimmed by 11 bases and 6 bases, with 17 bases remaining between them. This CDR3 has 13 amino acids. CDR3 protein: CAYGGQPGNIQYF. CDR3 nucleotides: TGTGCCTACGGGGGGCAGCCGGGAAACATTCAGTACTTC.

V gene TRBV2 combines with J gene TRBJ2-3; D possibly corresponds to TRBD1 (6 bases). The CDR3 is 13 amino acids. Trimming shortened V by 8 bases and J by 2 bases, and 11 bases separated the two germline ends. Germline CDR1 is SNHLY and CDR2 is FYNNEI. Written as DNA, the CDR3 is TGTGCCAGCCACCCAGGGGTCACAGATACGCAGTATTTT. Translating it yields CASHPGVTDTQYF.

To note about this clone: This CDR3 is also generated by other DNA sequences in the sample. This sequence joins TRBV7-3 and TRBJ2-3; TRBD2 aligns across 11 bases. Looked up from germline, CDR1 is SGHTA and CDR2 is FQGTGA. The CDR3 runs 15 residues. The ends lost 5 bases at V and 0 bases at J; junction bases unmatched: 1. The CDR3 here is CASSRTSGSTDTQYF. In nucleotides, the CDR3 is TGTGCCAGCAGCCGGACTAGCGGGAGCACAGATACGCAGTATTTT.

The rearrangement uses TRBV5-1 and TRBJ1-6; D unresolved. The V end was cut by 2 bases, the J end by 7 bases, with 10 bases between. This CDR3 contains 14 residues. Looked up from germline, CDR1 is SGHRS and CDR2 is YFSETQ. CDR3 region: CASSFDWQNSPLHF. In DNA, the CDR3 is TGCGCCAGCAGCTTCGACTGGCAAAATTCACCCCTCCACTTT.

This clone was seen once. This chain connects TRBV18 to TRBJ1-1; no firm D call. Germline CDR1 KGHSH, CDR2 LQKENI. V lost 3 bases and J 4 bases, leaving 12 bases between the germline ends. CDR3 length equals 14 residues. The CDR3 loop reads CASSPASSGTEAFF. The CDR3 DNA reads TGTGCCAGCTCACCCGCATCTTCGGGCACTGAAGCTTTCTTT.

The chain uses TRBV28 and TRBJ2-3, with D unresolved. This CDR3 has 14 amino acids. V dropped 8 bases and J dropped 0 bases, with 12 bases sitting between them. Germline V gene sequence: CDR1 MDHEN, CDR2 SYDVKM. For the CDR3, the DNA is TGTGCCAGCTTTCGTTTCTCTAGCACAGATACGCAGTATTTT. Translation gives CASFRFSSTDTQYF.

This chain links TRBV27 with TRBJ2-7; D remains ambiguous. This CDR3 has 13 amino acids. V lost 2 bases, J lost 2 bases, and 7 bases lay in between. Looked up from germline, CDR1 is MNHEY and CDR2 is SMNVEV (reference sequence). This CDR3 is CASSLGKTYEQYF. The CDR3 DNA sequence: TGTGCCAGCAGTTTAGGGAAGACCTACGAGCAGTACTTC.

This chain connects TRBV18 to TRBJ2-5; D unresolved. The CDR3 runs to 14 residues. The germline V and J ends were trimmed by 3 bases and 2 bases, with 10 bases remaining between them. Germline CDR1 and CDR2: KGHSH and LQKENI. The CDR3 loop reads CASSPSQRQETQYF. CDR3 bases: TGTGCCAGCTCACCGTCCCAGAGACAAGAGACCCAGTACTTC.

The chain carries TRBV5-4 and TRBJ2-3; 8 bases match TRBD2. With 4 bases clipped from V and 6 bases from J, the junction kept 7 bases outside the gene matches. Germline values: CDR1 SGHNT, CDR2 YYREEE (reference sequence). The CDR3 contains 14 residues. CDR3 DNA sequence: TGTGCCAGCAGCCCCCCGGGGGGGGCGGATACGCAGTATTTT. This codes for CASSPPGGADTQYF.

This chain uses TRBV7-2 with TRBJ1-1; the D is unclear. Trimming took off 2 bases at V and 6 bases at J, with 13 bases between the two ends. The germline CDR1 and CDR2 sequences are SGHTA and FQGNSA. The CDR3 is made up of 14 amino acids. The CDR3 is CASSLNLGGSEAFF. The CDR3 DNA reads as TGTGCCAGCAGCTTAAACTTGGGAGGATCTGAAGCTTTCTTT.

For this clone: Other nucleotide sequences in the sample specify the same CDR3. V usage is TRBV5-1 and J usage is TRBJ2-2, with D possibly being TRBD1 (5 bases). Trimming took off 2 bases at V and 0 bases at J, with 8 bases between the two ends. Germline values: CDR1 SGHRS, CDR2 YFSETQ. The CDR3 has 15 residues. The CDR3 DNA sequence: TGCGCCAGCAGCTTCTCAGGGTCGAACACCGGGGAGCTGTTTTTT. Translation: CASSFSGSNTGELFF.

This chain uses TRBV9 with TRBJ2-3; 8 bases agree with TRBD2. The CDR3 consists of 15 residues. V dropped 2 bases and J dropped 6; count of bases not matched to a gene: 8. Germline loops: CDR1 SGDLS, CDR2 YYNGEE. Here the CDR3 reads CASSVSAGEGDTQYF. The CDR3 DNA follows: TGTGCCAGCAGCGTGTCAGCGGGAGAAGGTGATACGCAGTATTTT. The full variable domain, its missing parts supplied by reference TRBV9 and TRBJ2-3, is DSGVTQTPKHLITATGQRVTLRCSPRSGDLSVYWYQQSLDQGLQFLIQYYNGEERAKGNILERFSAQQFPDLHSELNLSSLELGDSALYFCASSVSAGEGDTQYFGPGTRLTVL.

J is TRBJ2-1 and V is TRBV14, with TRBD2 identical over 15 bases. Per germline, CDR1 SGHDN and CDR2 FVKESK. Germline trimming cut 6 bases from V and 10 bases from J; bases unmatched to any gene: 7. The CDR3 loop spans 15 amino acids. The CDR3 bases are TGTGCCAGCAGTCGGCCGGGACTAGCGGGAGGAGAGCAGTTCTTC. It encodes CASSRPGLAGGEQFF.

CDR3 amino acids: CASSHDRYEQYF. CDR3 nucleotide sequence: TGCGCCAGCAGCCACGACAGGTACGAGCAGTACTTC. This sequence joins TRBV4-1 and TRBJ2-7; tentative D call: TRBD1 (6 bases). CDR1 is MGHRA, CDR2 YSYEKL, per germline. This CDR3 has 12 residues. V gave up 3 bases and J gave up 4 bases, with 7 bases separating them.

This sequence joins TRBV4-3 and TRBJ1-1; TRBD1 matches at 7 bases. V lost 2 bases and J lost 2; bases outside the gene matches: 23. Germline V gene sequence: CDR1 LGHNA, CDR2 YSLEER. CDR3 length: 21 residues. The CDR3 loop reads CASSQYLIGGARTGTNTEAFF. DNA for the CDR3: TGCGCCAGCAGCCAATATCTAATCGGCGGAGCCCGGACAGGAACAAACACTGAAGCTTTCTTT.

The chain uses TRBV5-4 and TRBJ2-2; D unresolved. From germline, CDR1 is SGHNT and CDR2 YYREEE (reference sequence). The CDR3 has 13 amino acids. The germline V and J ends were trimmed by 4 bases and 3 bases, with 7 bases remaining between them. CDR3 in amino acids: CASSAPYTGELFF. The CDR3 coding sequence is TGTGCCAGCAGCGCACCCTACACCGGGGAGCTGTTTTTT.

This sequence joins TRBV5-4 and TRBJ2-7; D tentatively reads TRBD1 or TRBD2 (5 bases each). Trimming took off 0 bases at V and 4 bases at J, with 11 bases between the two ends. The CDR3 is 14 amino acids. The V gene's germline CDR1 is SGHNT and CDR2 YYREEE (reference sequence). CDR3 sequence: CASSLGRQGYEQYF. In nucleotides, the CDR3 is TGTGCCAGCAGCTTGGGGAGGCAGGGTTACGAGCAGTACTTC.

The chain links TRBV7-3 to TRBJ2-3; no clear D. Trimming pared 1 base from V and 1 base from J, leaving 9 bases between. CDR3 length equals 15 residues. Germline V gene sequence: CDR1 SGHTA, CDR2 FQGTGA. The CDR3 sequence is CASSLKSSGTDTQYF. CDR3 sequence (DNA): TGTGCCAGCAGCTTAAAATCATCTGGCACAGATACGCAGTATTTT.

This chain uses TRBV11-3 with TRBJ2-1, with D uncertain. Germline loops: CDR1 SGHNT, CDR2 YENEEA. The CDR3 totals 12 residues. The V and J ends lost 4 bases and 10 bases respectively, with 11 bases between them. The CDR3 DNA sequence: TGTGCCAGCAGCTCTAGGGTAGGCGAGCAGTTCTTC. Protein product: CASSSRVGEQFF.

The chain couples TRBV2 to TRBJ1-4, with D tentatively TRBD1 (6 bases). Germline V gene sequence: CDR1 SNHLY, CDR2 FYNNEI. V was pared by 5 bases and J by 0 bases, with 13 bases between. This CDR3 is built from 16 residues. The CDR3 DNA reads TGTGCCAGCAGTCAAAGGACAGTCGCAACTAATGAAAAACTGTTTTTT. This gives the protein CASSQRTVATNEKLFF.

This sequence joins TRBV5-6 and TRBJ2-2, with TRBD2 matching over 9 bases. Per germline, CDR1 SGHDT and CDR2 YYEEEE. This CDR3 has 16 residues. The trim removed 2 bases at V and 6 bases at J, leaving 8 bases unmatched. In DNA form, the CDR3 reads TGTGCCAGCAGCTTTCGAGCGGGAGGACAGGCCGGGGAGCTGTTTTTT. Amino acid sequence: CASSFRAGGQAGELFF.

The V gene is TRBV13, the J gene TRBJ1-5, with 7 positions matching TRBD1. V shed 6 bases and J 4 bases; nucleotides not matched to a gene: 6. Germline V gives CDR1 PRHDT, CDR2 FYEKMQ (reference sequence). The CDR3 has 14 residues. The chain's CDR3 is CASRRQGGNQPQHF. The CDR3 DNA is TGTGCCAGCAGGCGCCAGGGGGGTAATCAGCCCCAGCATTTT.

This clone was recorded a few times. The chain employs TRBV6-1 and TRBJ2-7, with D perhaps TRBD1 or TRBD2 (6 bases each). Germline V gene data show CDR1 as MNHNS and CDR2 as SASEGT. V lost 10 bases, J lost 2 bases, and 21 bases lay in between. This CDR3 has 15 amino acids. CDR3: CATGADLPSPYEQYF. In DNA, the CDR3 is TGTGCCACGGGGGCAGACCTTCCTTCACCCTACGAGCAGTACTTC.

The V gene is TRBV12-5, the J gene TRBJ2-1; 7 bases fit TRBD1. CDR3 length equals 16 residues. With 1 base clipped from V and 8 bases from J, the junction kept 11 bases outside the gene matches. CDR1 and CDR2 from the germline V gene are LGHNT and FRNRAP. The CDR3 nucleotides read TGTGCTAGTGGTTTGGCACGCAAGGGGGCCGAAGATGAGCAGTTCTTC. Translation: CASGLARKGAEDEQFF.

The chain is built from TRBV15 and TRBJ2-7; TRBD2 agrees at 7 bases. CDR1 LNHNV and CDR2 YYDKDF come from the germline V gene (reference sequence). CDR3 size: 16 residues. The V segment lost 1 base and the J segment 0 bases; nucleotides outside the gene matches: 6. CDR3 protein: CATSRGLADSSYEQYF. CDR3 nucleotides: TGTGCCACCAGCAGAGGTCTAGCGGATAGCTCCTACGAGCAGTACTTC.

This chain joins TRBV5-4 and TRBJ2-7, with 7 bases aligning to TRBD2. The V and J ends lost 6 bases and 7 bases, in that order; junction bases with no gene match: 13. This CDR3 region has 14 residues. Germline lookup yields CDR1 SGHNT and CDR2 YYREEE (reference sequence). For the CDR3, the DNA is TGTGCCAGCACGCCCGCAGGCGGGAGTGATGAGCAGTACTTC. This gives the protein CASTPAGGSDEQYF.

The rearrangement links TRBV29-1 to TRBJ2-3; 10 nucleotides match TRBD2. Per the germline V gene, CDR1 is SQVTM and CDR2 is ANQGSEA. With V trimmed by 0 bases and J by 4 bases, 7 bases remained unmatched. The CDR3 extends over 16 amino acids. The CDR3 DNA follows: TGCAGCGTTGAAGATTCAGGGACTAGCGCGCCAGATACGCAGTATTTT. This encodes CSVEDSGTSAPDTQYF.

The chain couples TRBV6-1 to TRBJ2-2; D ambiguous. Trimming cost V 8 bases and J 5 bases, with 6 bases left between them. The CDR3 spans 11 residues. Germline V CDR1 and CDR2: MNHNS, SASEGT. The CDR3 region is CASDWTGELFF. The CDR3 DNA sequence: TGTGCCAGCGATTGGACCGGGGAGCTGTTTTTT.

J is TRBJ2-5 and V is TRBV5-6; D unresolved. The DNA end lines up better with TRBJ2-7; the J call may be wrong. There are 16 residues in the CDR3. Germline V gene sequence: CDR1 SGHDT, CDR2 YYEEEE. The CDR3 DNA reads as TGTGCCAGCAGCAGCTTTAGGCTAGGTTCCTCCTACGAGCAGTACTTC. This sequence encodes CASSSFRLGSSYEQYF.

The chain employs TRBV5-1 and TRBJ2-1; D ambiguous. This CDR3 region has 14 residues. In germline, CDR1 is SGHRS, CDR2 YFSETQ. Trimming stripped 5 bases from V and 4 bases from J, with 13 bases between. CDR3 region: CASRSLYDYNEQFF. In DNA form, the CDR3 reads TGCGCCAGCAGATCTCTTTACGATTACAATGAGCAGTTCTTC.